The 3 T cell receptor beta chains given below trace back to one sample, sequenced in a study of chemoradiotherapy in HPV16-positive cancers (dated by TCRdb to between 2021 and 2023). The library came from the immunoSEQ multiplex PCR assay. Imported from immuneACCESS, the table was reduced by TCRdb to in-frame sequences with V and J called. These copies leave out some clones; in studies compared against another copy, an unresolved V gene accounts for under half, and the cause of the remainder is not known. The sample table records roughly 34,000 clones; about four fifths of these occur just once. The ten largest clonotypes hold 3% to 4% of the sample. Sequencing used blood, obtained from a patient who underwent chemoradiotherapy. The receptors originated from a human donor with HPV-associated anogenital cancer.

J is TRBJ2-3 and V is TRBV6-5, with D tentatively TRBD2 (5 bases). There are 15 residues in the CDR3. V lost 6 bases and J 0 bases, leaving 13 bases between the germline ends. Germline lookup yields CDR1 MNHEY and CDR2 SVGAGI. As DNA, the CDR3 is TGTGCCAGCAGACTGAGCGGTTTTAGCACAGATACGCAGTATTTT. It encodes CASRLSGFSTDTQYF.

This clone was observed a handful of times. The chain recombines TRBV11-3 with TRBJ1-5, with D possibly TRBD1 on 6 matching bases. Germline-derived CDR1 and CDR2 are SGHNT and YENEEA. The CDR3 spans 18 residues. Trimming cost V 0 bases and J 0 bases, with 15 bases left between them. In DNA, the CDR3 is TGTGCCAGCAGCTTAGATCAAGGACAGCCAGATAGCAATCAGCCCCAGCATTTT. The encoded protein is CASSLDQGQPDSNQPQHF.

The rearrangement joins TRBV2 to TRBJ1-2; D not certain. The V and J ends lost 3 bases and 4 bases respectively, with 9 bases between them. The CDR3 runs 13 residues. CDR1 is SNHLY and CDR2 is FYNNEI in the germline V gene. The CDR3 DNA follows: TGTGCCAGCAGTGAGAGGGTTGGCTATGGCTACACCTTC. It is translated as CASSERVGYGYTF.